These T cell receptor beta chains were read from a single sample in a study of CD8 T cells in ankylosing spondylitis. TCRdb called the 5' RACE reads again in MiXCR, with one record for every CDR3 protein. Here the sample spans about 500,000 distinct CDR3 sequences, less than 6% being singletons. Sequencing used blood, either unsorted or a sorted T cell fraction (not recorded which). The receptors were gathered from a male donor with ankylosing spondylitis. Both conserved end residues are trimmed from each CDR3. The D gene is left open where the match is weak.

.	TRBJ2-5	TRBV7-6	ASSLASAEHGETQY
.	TRBJ2-2	TRBV12-3/TRBV12-4	ASSSSFLGGGELF
TRBD2	TRBJ2-1	TRBV5-1	ASSLAAGAGPFRSYNEQF
.	TRBJ1-3	TRBV5-1	ASSVGSSGNTIY
.	TRBJ1-4	TRBV4-1	ASSPGVLGAANEKLF
.	TRBJ1-2	TRBV5-6	ASSLSAGQNYGYT
.	TRBJ1-3	TRBV20-1	SARGGGPGNTIY
.	TRBJ1-1	TRBV18	ASSPRTARRTEAF
.	TRBJ2-5	TRBV20-1	SARDGWYQETQY
TRBD2	TRBJ2-3	TRBV14	ASSQVLGGTDTQY
TRBD2	TRBJ2-7	TRBV28	ASSLSFGTSGTRSYEQY
.	TRBJ1-4	TRBV4-2	ASSQAQLDGNEKLF
TRBD1	TRBJ2-3	TRBV7-9	ASPTPGTGDTDTQY
TRBD1	TRBJ1-2	TRBV27	ASSFGQGGHGYT
.	TRBJ2-5	TRBV2	ASRSSEETQY
.	TRBJ2-6	TRBV4-1	ASSSRPPGTSGANVLT
.	TRBJ1-2	TRBV11-2	ASSLEAQGQSLGYT
.	TRBJ1-5	TRBV7-6	ASSLGHGAAYSNQPQH
TRBD1	TRBJ1-1	TRBV2	ASGRDRGEDTEAF
TRBD1	TRBJ2-3	TRBV6-5	ASRDRADTQY
TRBD1	TRBJ2-1	TRBV20-1	SARNQGARSYNEQF
.	TRBJ1-6	TRBV7-9	ASRPGRRSSYNSPLH
.	TRBJ1-2	TRBV7-2	ASSLGIWTYGYT
.	TRBJ1-3	TRBV5-1	ASSLAFGDSGNTIY
TRBD1	TRBJ1-3	TRBV29-1	SVAGTGDSGNTIY
.	TRBJ1-6	TRBV20-1	SARVPGSAPLH
.	TRBJ2-1	TRBV12-3/TRBV12-4	ASRQDNIADEQF
.	TRBJ1-1	TRBV27	ASSSPDRNTEAF
.	TRBJ2-7	TRBV6-5	ASSYSDGSYEQY
TRBD1	TRBJ1-3	TRBV20-1	SAPPTGRRDTIY
.	TRBJ2-3	TRBV7-2	ASSFIPSTDTQY
TRBD2	TRBJ2-1	TRBV29-1	SVLGLAYNEQF
.	TRBJ1-2	TRBV9	ASNTGSGYT
.	TRBJ2-3	TRBV20-1	SATGETDTQY
.	TRBJ2-7	TRBV28	ASEGVTYEQY
TRBD1	TRBJ1-4	TRBV20-1	SKVGAGGEKLF
.	TRBJ2-5	TRBV29-1	SVDRGEETQY
.	TRBJ1-2	TRBV11-2	ASSSRGGLLYGYT
.	TRBJ2-5	TRBV6-6	ASSYSSFETQY
TRBD2	TRBJ2-5	TRBV6-4	ASRSPTGTSGGLQETQY
.	TRBJ2-1	TRBV20-1	SAPSVRDYNEQF
.	TRBJ2-1	TRBV5-1	ASSPPGQNSYNEQF